The clone carrying this TCR beta chain was found a few times. The antigen is undetermined. Following autologous stem cell transplantation, relapse occurred in every patient, and exposure to brentuximab vedotin varied. This specimen belongs to a study of PD-1 blockade in classical Hodgkin lymphoma. General study points: Exclusion applied to patients who initiated nivolumab less than 1 year following ASCT. Complete responders matched newly diagnosed patients in baseline diversity. Significant TCR diversity gains by C4D1 occurred in CD4+ but not CD8+ cells.

Repertoires were generated with immunoSEQ multiplex PCR, while TCRdb's copy carries only in-frame clones and drops some. The sample consists of fewer than 25,000 clones, 70% to 85% of them appearing once. This CDR3 has 15 residues. Germline V CDR1 and CDR2: MNHEY, SVGAGI. V was shortened by 6 bases and J by 0 bases, with 12 bases between the two germline ends. This material consisted of peripheral blood mononuclear cells (PBMCs), taken at baseline. The clonotype originates from a human donor with classical Hodgkin lymphoma. The rearrangement links TRBV6-5 to TRBJ1-5, with D possibly being TRBD1 (6 bases). Here the CDR3 reads CASRLTDSSNQPQHF. Written as DNA, the CDR3 is TGTGCCAGCAGGCTCACGGACAGTAGCAATCAGCCCCAGCATTTT.